This T cell receptor beta chain was observed in a study of identical twins. Overall study findings and caveats: For monozygotic twins, models underestimated out-of-frame TCR alpha sharing. Compared with unrelated sharing, twin-shared out-of-frame alpha sequences had more low-probability sequences. Insertion counts were lower in abundant cord blood beta clonotypes, a trend that memory repertoires did not show.

Each donor (without exception) was a healthy Caucasian. This CDR3 has 14 amino acids. The V gene lost 4 bases and the J gene lost 6 bases, with 15 bases spanning the gap. Germline V lookup: CDR1 SGHNT, CDR2 YYREEE (reference sequence). TCRdb reprocessed the 5' RACE reads with MiXCR, giving one entry per CDR3 protein. Altogether about 220,000 distinct CDR3 sequences are present, roughly 9.4% being singletons, with the ten largest covering 5% to 6.5%. This clonotype was observed a few times. The antigen remains undetermined. The specimen sequenced was memory (CD45RO+) T cells sorted from blood. The clonotype comes from a woman between 18 and 30 years old in good health. The gene calls are TRBV5-4 and TRBJ2-3; D is uncertain. The CDR3 bases are TGTGCCAGCAGCCTCCCATTCAGTAGGGATACGCAGTATTTT. Its protein is CASSLPFSRDTQYF.